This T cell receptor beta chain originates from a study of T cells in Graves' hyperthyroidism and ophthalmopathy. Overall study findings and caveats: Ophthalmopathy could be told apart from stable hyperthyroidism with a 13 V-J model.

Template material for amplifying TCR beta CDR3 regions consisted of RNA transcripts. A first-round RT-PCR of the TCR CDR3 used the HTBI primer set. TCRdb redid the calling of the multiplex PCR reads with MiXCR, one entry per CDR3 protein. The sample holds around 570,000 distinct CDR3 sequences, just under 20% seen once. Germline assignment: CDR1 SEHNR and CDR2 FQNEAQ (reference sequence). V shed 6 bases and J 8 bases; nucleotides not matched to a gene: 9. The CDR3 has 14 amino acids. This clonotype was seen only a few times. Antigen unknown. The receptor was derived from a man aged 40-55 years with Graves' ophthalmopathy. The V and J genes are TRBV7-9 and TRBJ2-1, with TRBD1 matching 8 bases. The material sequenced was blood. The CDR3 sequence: CASSPKDRVDEQFF. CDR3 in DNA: TGTGCCAGCAGTCCTAAGGACAGGGTGGATGAGCAGTTCTTC.